The sequence of this T cell receptor (beta chain) was determined in a study of lymphopenia after photon versus proton radiotherapy. The V and J ends lost 1 base and 6 bases, in that order; junction bases with no gene match: 6. CDR1 is LGHNA and CDR2 is YSLEER in the germline V gene. This CDR3 spans 16 amino acids. Profiling relied on immunoSEQ multiplex PCR, and the TCRdb table lists in-frame clones only, not all of them. The repertoire consists of around 6,800 clones, with about four fifths occurring once and the leading ten covering approximately 50%. This clone was detected only a few times. Its matching antigen is unknown. General study findings and limits: After the lymphocyte nadir, photon-treated repertoires showed oligoclonal expansion, especially of CD8+ Temra cells. Proton therapy kept repertoires fairly stable, unlike photons, which gained effector/memory cells.

This chain joins TRBV4-3 and TRBJ2-2; 9 bases agree with TRBD2. This clonotype originated in a man aged 30 to 45 with gastric cancer. The specimen comprised peripheral blood, sampled from a patient treated with photon-based radiotherapy. This CDR3 reads CASSQAGGREAGELFF. For the CDR3, the DNA is TGCGCCAGCAGCCAAGCAGGCGGGAGGGAGGCCGGGGAGCTGTTTTTT.